Listed below are T cell receptor beta chains from one sample, sequenced in a study of blood T cells in healthy people across ages. TCRdb ran MiXCR on the 5' RACE reads and lists one entry per CDR3 protein. The sample lists about 1.5 million distinct CDR3 sequences, approximately 38% occurring once. The sequenced sample consisted of blood. Receptor source: a woman younger than 30 in good health. The CDR3 runs from the conserved cysteine through the conserved F or W. Fields, in order: D gene, V gene, clone size, J gene, CDR3 DNA, CDR3 protein. D genes are given only for firm matches. Size is stated for part of the rows, as once, few or many counts, or as a class when the clone is expanded.

>TRBD1|TRBV5-1|-|TRBJ2-3
TGCGCCAGCAGCCGTCCCGGGACAGGGGGCCGCACAGATACGCAGTATTTT
CASSRPGTGGRTDTQYF
>-|TRBV4-3|once|TRBJ2-5
TGCGCCAGCAGCCAAGAGCCCGGGTTTACACAAGAGACCCAGTACTTC
CASSQEPGFTQETQYF
>TRBD2|TRBV27|-|TRBJ2-3
TGTGCCAGCAGTCACTGGGGACTAGCGGGTACAGATACGCAGTATTTT
CASSHWGLAGTDTQYF
>-|TRBV27|-|TRBJ1-2
TGTGCCAGCATGGGGGGGGGAAGTGGCTACACCTTC
CASMGGGSGYTF
>TRBD2|TRBV4-1|once|TRBJ2-7
TGCGCCAGCAGCCCCAGCGGCGGGCGGGGGGTTTCCTACGAGCAGTACTTC
CASSPSGGRGVSYEQYF
>-|TRBV4-1|few|TRBJ2-3
TGCGCCAGCAGCTCAAGAGGGGCAGTTACGCAGTATTTT
CASSSRGAVTQYF
>TRBD2|TRBV18|-|TRBJ2-3
TGTGCCAGCTCACCGTCGACCCCAAGGACTAGCGGGGGCAGGTATTTT
CASSPSTPRTSGGRYF
>-|TRBV7-9|-|TRBJ2-3
TGTGCCAGCAGCATTGGGACTTTCGAACGCACAGATACGCAGTATTTT
CASSIGTFERTDTQYF
>-|TRBV11-2|few|TRBJ2-1
TGTGCCAGCAGCTTTCTCGGGAGTTCAGCGTATGAGCAGTTCTTC
CASSFLGSSAYEQFF
>-|TRBV21-1|-|TRBJ1-5
TGTGCCAGCAGCACCGAAGACATATTTAGCAATCAGCCCCAGCATTTT
CASSTEDIFSNQPQHF
>-|TRBV6-1|-|TRBJ1-5
TGTGCCTTAAGGCCGACCAAACATAGCAATCAGCCCCAGCATTTT
CALRPTKHSNQPQHF
>TRBD1|TRBV10-3|-|TRBJ2-7
TGTGCCATCAGTCGGGGGACAGGGTTGAATGAGCAGTACTTC
CAISRGTGLNEQYF
>-|TRBV20-1|-|TRBJ2-7
TGCAGTGCAGGGGGAGGCGGGAAGAAAGCCTACGAGCAGTACTTC
CSAGGGGKKAYEQYF
>-|TRBV20-1|once|TRBJ2-4
TGCAGTGCTAAGATACATATCCCAAAAAACATTCAGTACTTC
CSAKIHIPKNIQYF
>-|TRBV7-2|few|TRBJ2-1
TGTGCCAGCAGCCCCCGGGGCCCGGTTGAGCAGTTCTTC
CASSPRGPVEQFF
>-|TRBV20-1|few|TRBJ2-7
TGCAGTGACCTCGATAACGAGCAGTACTTC
CSDLDNEQYF
>-|TRBV5-1|-|TRBJ2-1
TGCGCCAGCAGTCGGGGGCCGGGGACTTACAATGAGCAGTTCTTC
CASSRGPGTYNEQFF
>TRBD1|TRBV2|-|TRBJ2-5
TGTGCCAGCAGCGCCGACAGGGCACAAGAGACCCAGTACTTC
CASSADRAQETQYF
>TRBD1|TRBV15|-|TRBJ2-1
TGTGCCACCAGCAGAGGACAGGGTAAGGGCAAGCAGTTCTTC
CATSRGQGKGKQFF
>TRBD1|TRBV18|-|TRBJ2-7
TGTGCCAGCTCACCACCGTGGGGACAGGGGGCTTGGGAGCAGTACTTC
CASSPPWGQGAWEQYF
>-|TRBV3-1|-|TRBJ1-5
TGTGCCAGCAGCCCCAAAGGATCCGGTCAGCCCCAGCATTTT
CASSPKGSGQPQHF
>TRBD1|TRBV2|-|TRBJ2-1
TGTGCCAGCAGTGGCCCGCAGGGGGCCGGCGATGAGCAGTTCTTC
CASSGPQGAGDEQFF
>TRBD2|TRBV7-2|-|TRBJ2-1
TGTGCCAGCAGCTCTCCGACTAGCGGGAGCCCCAACTCGTACAATGAGCAGTTCTTC
CASSSPTSGSPNSYNEQFF
>-|TRBV6-5|-|TRBJ2-1
TGTGCCACCGAGCTACTAGAGACCCAGTTCTTC
CATELLETQFF
>-|TRBV13|-|TRBJ1-6
TGTGCCAGCAGCTCAGGTAGTTCACCCCTCCACTTT
CASSSGSSPLHF
>-|TRBV13|-|TRBJ1-1
TGTGCCAGCATAAGGGATATGAACACTGAAGCTTTCTTT
CASIRDMNTEAFF
>TRBD2|TRBV5-1|-|TRBJ2-7
TGCGCCAGCAGCCGCCGACTAGCCGGCCCCTACGAGCAGTACTTC
CASSRRLAGPYEQYF
>-|TRBV5-1|few|TRBJ2-5
TGCGCCAGCAGCTCCATTGGACCTCAAGAGACCCAGTACTTC
CASSSIGPQETQYF
>TRBD2|TRBV10-3|few|TRBJ2-1
TGTGCCATCAGTGATTATGTACTAGCGGGAGCGGAGGAGCAGTTCTTC
CAISDYVLAGAEEQFF
>-|TRBV18|-|TRBJ1-1
TGTGCCAGCTCACCACCAGGAAGGACAGACTTGAACACTGAAGCTTTCTTT
CASSPPGRTDLNTEAFF
>-|TRBV20-1|-|TRBJ2-2
TGCAGTGCTAGAGACGTGAACACCGGGGAGCTGTTTTTT
CSARDVNTGELFF
>-|TRBV11-2|few|TRBJ1-2
TGTGCCAGCAGCTTAGGGCAACAGGGAAGTGGCTACACCTTC
CASSLGQQGSGYTF
>-|TRBV12-3/TRBV12-4|-|TRBJ2-5
TGTGCCAGCAGTTCTACTCAGACCCAGTACTTC
CASSSTQTQYF
>-|TRBV7-3|few|TRBJ2-1
TGTGCCAGCAGCTTATTGATAACCGATTACAATGAGCAGTTCTTC
CASSLLITDYNEQFF
>-|TRBV7-9|-|TRBJ1-1
TGTGCCAGCAGCTCCCTGACAGGCTCTAACACTGAAGCTTTCTTT
CASSSLTGSNTEAFF
>TRBD2|TRBV2|-|TRBJ2-7
TGTGCCAGCAGCCCCGAGACTAGCGGTTCCTACGAGCAGTACTTC
CASSPETSGSYEQYF
>TRBD1|TRBV12-3/TRBV12-4|-|TRBJ1-5
TGTGCCAGCAGTTGGACAGGAGGACCCTATAGCAATCAGCCCCAGCATTTT
CASSWTGGPYSNQPQHF
>-|TRBV6-5|few|TRBJ2-4
TGTGCCAGCAGTTACTCGAGCGCTGTGGGCAAAAACATTCAGTACTTC
CASSYSSAVGKNIQYF
>-|TRBV27|-|TRBJ2-1
TGTGCCAGCAGCCACCGACTAGTTTGGAACTACAATGAGCAGTTCTTC
CASSHRLVWNYNEQFF
>TRBD1|TRBV29-1|-|TRBJ2-7
TGCAGCGTTGTACAGGGGCAAATGAACTCCTACGAGCAGTACTTC
CSVVQGQMNSYEQYF
>TRBD1|TRBV28|-|TRBJ1-1
TGTGCCAGCAGTTCGACAGGGCGCCCCATGAACACTGAAGCTTTCTTT
CASSSTGRPMNTEAFF
>-|TRBV2|-|TRBJ2-2
TGTGCCAGCCGCCCAGGGTCGAACACCGGGGAGCTGTTTTTT
CASRPGSNTGELFF
>-|TRBV3-1|-|TRBJ1-1
TGTGCCAGCAGCCAACCGGGGATGAACACTGAAGCTTTCTTT
CASSQPGMNTEAFF
>TRBD1|TRBV6-1|few|TRBJ1-5
TGTGCCAGCAGTGACTACGGACAGGGGACGATCAATCAGCCCCAGCATTTT
CASSDYGQGTINQPQHF
>TRBD2|TRBV10-3|-|TRBJ2-3
TGTGCCATCAGTCGAGGACTAGCGGGAGGCGACAAAAAAACAGATACGCAGTATTTT
CAISRGLAGGDKKTDTQYF
>-|TRBV6-5|-|TRBJ1-2
TGTGCCAGCAGTTACTCGATGGGCAGGGCTAACAATGGCTACACCTTC
CASSYSMGRANNGYTF
>-|TRBV12-3/TRBV12-4|-|TRBJ1-2
TGTGCCAGCAGTAGCAGCAGGGGTTTCTCCTATGGCTACACCTTC
CASSSSRGFSYGYTF
>TRBD2|TRBV10-3|many|TRBJ2-5
TGTGCCAGCCGGGGCCTAGCGGGAGGTGAGCAGTACTTC
CASRGLAGGEQYF
>-|TRBV11-2|few|TRBJ2-7
TGTGCCAGCAGCTTAGATCTTCTAAGCTCCTACGAGCAGTACTTC
CASSLDLLSSYEQYF
>TRBD1|TRBV7-2|-|TRBJ1-4
TGTGCCAGCAGCCGACACAGGGGATACGAAAAACTGTTTTTT
CASSRHRGYEKLFF
>-|TRBV7-2|-|TRBJ2-1
TGTGCCAGCAGCTTAGGGTCCGAGACCCAGTTCTTC
CASSLGSETQFF
>TRBD1|TRBV13|few|TRBJ2-3
TGTGCCAGCAGCCTTCAATCGGGACAGAAAAGGAATACGCAGTATTTT
CASSLQSGQKRNTQYF
>TRBD1|TRBV6-5|-|TRBJ1-2
TGTGCCAGCAGAACCCGGGACAGTTACTATGGCTACACCTTC
CASRTRDSYYGYTF